This entry lists 28 T cell receptor beta chains sequenced from one sample in a study of cytomegalovirus exposure and HLA in healthy donors. The PCR was carried out with 60 Vbeta primers and 13 Jbeta primers. Clones were sequenced by immunoSEQ multiplex PCR, and TCRdb holds only the in-frame ones, with some missing. The sample consists of about 180,000 clones, under 85% of them appearing once. What was sequenced was PBMCs. Receptors were obtained from a human donor in good health.

This clone was detected only a few times. V and J are TRBV6-6 and TRBJ1-1, with 7 bases matching TRBD1. Germline V gene lookup returns CDR1 MNHNY and CDR2 SVGAGI (reference sequence). This CDR3 is 15 amino acids long. V trimming: 4 bases; J trimming: 4 bases; junction bases outside the gene matches: 9. The CDR3 DNA sequence: TGTGCCAGCAGTTTACAGGGGATGGGGGGCACTGAAGCTTTCTTT. It codes for CASSLQGMGGTEAFF.

The chain carries TRBV27 and TRBJ2-1, with 7 bases that match TRBD1. The CDR3 extends over 16 amino acids. The V gene's germline CDR1 is MNHEY and CDR2 SMNVEV (reference sequence). The ends lost 5 bases at V and 7 bases at J; junction bases unmatched: 14. The CDR3 spells CASSPHRQGETNEQFF. CDR3 DNA sequence: TGTGCCAGCAGTCCCCACCGGCAGGGGGAGACGAATGAGCAGTTCTTC.

V and J are TRBV7-9 and TRBJ1-1; D is undetermined. V shed 1 base and J shed 0 bases, with 9 bases lying between them. Germline V gene sequence: CDR1 SEHNR, CDR2 FQNEAQ (reference sequence). This CDR3 spans 15 amino acids. This chain's CDR3 is CASSLGGGMNTEAFF. Here the CDR3 DNA reads TGTGCCAGCAGCTTAGGTGGCGGCATGAACACTGAAGCTTTCTTT.

This clone was seen more than once but under ten times. The gene calls are TRBV27 and TRBJ1-2, with D perhaps TRBD1 (5 bases). Germline assignment: CDR1 MNHEY and CDR2 SMNVEV (reference sequence). V was shortened by 4 bases and J by 0 bases, with 18 bases between the two germline ends. The CDR3 covers 17 residues. The CDR3 spells CASSSTYPTDSNYGYTF. The CDR3 bases are TGTGCCAGCAGTTCTACGTACCCGACAGATTCTAACTATGGCTACACCTTC.

This rearrangement joins TRBV7-2 to TRBJ2-7; 7 bases fit TRBD1. CDR3 size: 13 residues. CDR1 SGHTA and CDR2 FQGNSA come from the germline V gene. With V trimmed by 7 bases and J by 2 bases, 5 bases remained unmatched. This CDR3 is CASNTQGTYEQYF. The CDR3 region has the DNA TGTGCCAGCAACACACAGGGGACCTACGAGCAGTACTTC.

Only one count was recorded for this clone. This chain joins TRBV2 and TRBJ2-7; no firm D call. The CDR3 consists of 14 residues. Trimming pared 4 bases from V and 2 bases from J, leaving 12 bases between. CDR1 is SNHLY, CDR2 FYNNEI, per germline. CDR3 loop: CASSVETQAYEQYF. CDR3 coding DNA: TGTGCCAGCAGTGTGGAGACCCAAGCCTACGAGCAGTACTTC.

This clone was seen a single time. The rearrangement joins TRBV15 to TRBJ1-2; 10 bases are a match to TRBD1. V dropped 2 bases and J dropped 1; count of bases not matched to a gene: 7. Germline CDR1 LNHNV, CDR2 YYDKDF (reference sequence). The CDR3 is 17 amino acids. The DNA for the CDR3 is TGTGCCACCAGCAGACCCGGGACAGGGGCAAATAACTATGGCTACACCTTC. This sequence encodes CATSRPGTGANNYGYTF.

V gene TRBV18 combines with J gene TRBJ1-6, with D perhaps matching TRBD1 (5 bases). Germline loops: CDR1 KGHSH, CDR2 LQKENI. The V and J ends lost 5 bases and 7 bases respectively, with 18 bases between them. The CDR3 consists of 16 residues. The CDR3 DNA is TGTGCCAGCTCAACCCTTAGGGGTAGGCGGAATTCACCCCTCCACTTT. Its protein is CASSTLRGRRNSPLHF.

V is TRBV7-3 and J is TRBJ2-3, with 9 bases lining up with TRBD2. V dropped 5 bases and J dropped 0; count of bases not matched to a gene: 6. This CDR3 contains 16 residues. Germline CDR1 reads SGHTA; CDR2 reads FQGTGA. CDR3 region: CASSPALAGSTDTQYF. The CDR3 DNA reads as TGTGCCAGCAGCCCCGCCCTAGCGGGGAGCACAGATACGCAGTATTTT. Complete variable domain (other parts from reference TRBV7-3 and TRBJ2-3): GAGVSQTPSNKVTEKGKYVELRCDPISGHTALYWYRQSLGQGPEFLIYFQGTGAADDSGLPNDRFFAVRPEGSVSTLKIQRTERGDSAVYLCASSPALAGSTDTQYFGPGTRLTVL.

The chain links TRBV19 to TRBJ1-1; D remains unclear. The V gene's germline CDR1 is LNHDA and CDR2 SQIVND (reference sequence). The CDR3 covers 14 residues. The germline V and J ends were trimmed by 6 bases and 2 bases, with 13 bases remaining between them. CDR3 DNA sequence: TGTGCCAGTAGGGCGGGATTTGACAACACTGAAGCTTTCTTT. It is translated as CASRAGFDNTEAFF.

The chain joins TRBV20-1 to TRBJ2-3, with a tentative D call TRBD2 (6 bases). V lost 3 bases and J lost 14, with 15 bases in between. The CDR3 consists of 11 residues. The germline V gene encodes CDR1 DFQATT and CDR2 SNEGSKA (reference sequence). This chain's CDR3 is CSASPRERGYF. The CDR3 bases are TGCAGTGCTAGCCCCCGGGAGAGGGGGTATTTT.

This rearrangement joins TRBV6-7 to TRBJ1-2; no clear D gene. TRBV6-7 is placed among ORFs of uncertain function. V was trimmed by 5 bases and J by 4 bases, leaving 20 bases between them. The CDR3 length is 16 residues. This CDR3 is CASSNTEGFRVYGYTF. CDR3 DNA: TGTGCCAGCAGTAACACAGAAGGCTTCCGCGTCTATGGCTACACCTTC.

The chain employs TRBV2 and TRBJ2-7; 9 bases match TRBD1. Germline lookup yields CDR1 SNHLY and CDR2 FYNNEI. Trimming at V came to 7 bases and at J to 3 bases, leaving 7 bases not matched to a gene. This CDR3 is built from 14 residues. CDR3 sequence: CASKGGTGNYEQYF. The CDR3 DNA is TGTGCCAGCAAGGGAGGGACAGGGAACTACGAGCAGTACTTC.

The sample holds one count of this clone. This chain joins TRBV19 and TRBJ2-2; maybe TRBD1 (6 bases). This CDR3 is built from 14 residues. The germline CDR1 and CDR2 sequences are LNHDA and SQIVND (reference sequence). The germline V and J ends were trimmed by 1 base and 5 bases, with 8 bases remaining between them. The CDR3 spells CASSIARGTGELFF. CDR3 DNA sequence: TGTGCCAGTAGTATAGCCAGGGGTACCGGGGAGCTGTTTTTT.

The sample holds a few counts of this clone. V gene TRBV7-8 combines with J gene TRBJ1-1; D might be TRBD1 (5 bases). Trimming removed 5 bases from V and 1 base from J, with 11 bases in between. Germline CDR1 reads SGHVS; CDR2 reads FQNEAQ. CDR3 length equals 14 residues. CDR3 residues: CASSESDRNTEAFF. The DNA for the CDR3 is TGTGCCAGCAGCGAAAGCGACAGGAACACTGAAGCTTTCTTT.

This sequence joins TRBV5-1 and TRBJ2-3, with D perhaps matching TRBD2 (5 bases). V gave up 4 bases and J gave up 4 bases, with 19 bases separating them. This CDR3 has 16 amino acids. CDR1 and CDR2 from the germline V gene are SGHRS and YFSETQ. The CDR3 nucleotides read TGCGCCAGCAGCCTTGTAGGAGGCGGTCCCGCAGATACGCAGTATTTT. It encodes CASSLVGGGPADTQYF.

The J gene is TRBJ1-3, the V gene TRBV25-1, with a possible D match to TRBD1 (6 bases). This CDR3 has 15 amino acids. Looked up from germline, CDR1 is MGHDK and CDR2 is SYGVNS. V lost 4 bases, J lost 1 base, and 11 bases lay in between. The CDR3 is CASSAGTHSGNTIYF. The CDR3 DNA is TGTGCCAGCAGTGCTGGGACACATTCTGGAAACACCATATATTTT.

V usage is TRBV7-8 and J usage is TRBJ2-2, with D maybe TRBD2 (5 bases). Trimming removed 4 bases at V and 3 bases at J, with 21 bases between. CDR3 length: 18 residues. Germline V CDR1 and CDR2: SGHVS, FQNEAQ. The CDR3 protein is CASSSSSLAGSYTGELFF. The CDR3 DNA reads as TGTGCCAGCAGCTCCTCGTCCCTCGCGGGTTCTTACACCGGGGAGCTGTTTTTT. Filled out from reference TRBV7-8 and TRBJ2-2, the complete variable domain reads GAGVSQSPRYKVAKRGQDVALRCDPISGHVSLFWYQQALGQGPEFLTYFQNEAQLDKSGLPSDRFFAERPEGSVSTLKIQRTQQEDSAVYLCASSSSSLAGSYTGELFFGEGSRLTVL.

This chain joins TRBV27 and TRBJ1-1; D is possibly TRBD1 (6 bases). The germline V and J ends were trimmed by 8 bases and 4 bases, with 17 bases remaining between them. This CDR3 has 14 residues. Germline V lookup: CDR1 MNHEY, CDR2 SMNVEV (reference sequence). In DNA, the CDR3 is TGTGCCAGCGCTAATCAGGGGCGCTTCACTGAAGCTTTCTTT. Its translation is CASANQGRFTEAFF.

The rearrangement links TRBV25-1 to TRBJ2-7, with TRBD2 matching over 7 bases. V was pared by 3 bases and J by 0 bases, with 2 bases of the junction left unmatched. The germline V gene has CDR1 MGHDK and CDR2 SYGVNS. This CDR3 has 14 amino acids. The CDR3 nucleotides are TGTGCCAGCAGTGACGGGGGGAGCTCCTACGAGCAGTACTTC. Its translation: CASSDGGSSYEQYF.

This clone is a singleton in its sample. The rearrangement uses TRBV6-6 and TRBJ2-1, with 15 positions matching TRBD2. V lost 5 bases and J lost 7; bases outside the gene matches: 6. The CDR3 totals 16 residues. The V gene's germline CDR1 is MNHNY and CDR2 SVGAGI (reference sequence). CDR3 loop: CASSPRTSGGGNEQFF. DNA for the CDR3: TGTGCCAGCAGTCCCCGGACTAGCGGGGGGGGGAATGAGCAGTTCTTC.

This sequence joins TRBV9 and TRBJ2-1, with TRBD2 identical over 7 bases. Trimming removed 0 bases from V and 9 bases from J; junction bases left unmatched: 6. This CDR3 region has 14 residues. Germline V gene sequence: CDR1 SGDLS, CDR2 YYNGEE. CDR3 in DNA: TGTGCCAGCAGCGTAGTGGTGGGGGGGAGTGAGCAGTTCTTC. It encodes CASSVVVGGSEQFF.

In this sample, this clone turned up once. The chain employs TRBV5-1 and TRBJ1-2; D uncertain. Per germline, CDR1 SGHRS and CDR2 YFSETQ. The CDR3 has 14 residues. V was cut by 4 bases and J by 8 bases, with 18 bases left in between. CDR3 DNA: TGCGCCAGCAGCACGGAGGCCAGCGCGATGGGCTACACCTTC. As protein: CASSTEASAMGYTF.

V is TRBV4-1 and J is TRBJ1-2; 9 bases fit TRBD1. The CDR3 spans 15 residues. Germline CDR1 is MGHRA and CDR2 is YSYEKL. With V trimmed by 1 base and J by 10 bases, 10 bases remained unmatched. CDR3 amino acids: CASSQVMGQGRVYTF. The CDR3 nucleotides read TGCGCCAGCAGCCAAGTAATGGGACAGGGTAGAGTCTACACCTTC.

This clone was detected a few times. The chain employs TRBV6-6 and TRBJ2-1; tentative D call: TRBD2 (6 bases). The CDR3 runs to 14 residues. Germline V gives CDR1 MNHNY, CDR2 SVGAGI (reference sequence). The germline V and J ends were trimmed by 5 bases and 7 bases, with 15 bases remaining between them. The CDR3 is CASSDLRRENEQFF. The CDR3 region has the DNA TGTGCCAGCAGTGACCTGAGGAGGGAGAATGAGCAGTTCTTC.

This clone was seen only a few times. The V call is TRBV6-1, the J call TRBJ2-7, with D possibly TRBD2 on 6 matching bases. The CDR3 runs 15 residues. Germline CDR1 and CDR2: MNHNS and SASEGT. Trimming pared 4 bases from V and 3 bases from J, leaving 16 bases between. The CDR3 is CASSAGTDILYEQYF. CDR3 bases: TGTGCCAGCAGTGCCGGGACTGATATACTCTACGAGCAGTACTTC.

The rearrangement links TRBV27 to TRBJ1-5; the match to TRBD1 covers 9 bases. The ends lost 6 bases at V and 6 bases at J; junction bases unmatched: 6. The CDR3 totals 14 residues. The germline V gene encodes CDR1 MNHEY and CDR2 SMNVEV (reference sequence). CDR3 nucleotide sequence: TGTGCCAGCAGCCTACAGGGGGCCGGTCAGCCCCAGCATTTT. Protein product: CASSLQGAGQPQHF.

The chain is built from TRBV5-3 and TRBJ2-7; TRBD1 is a possible D gene (5 bases). TRBV5-3 is an open reading frame whose function is uncertain. The CDR3 totals 14 residues. V was clipped by 5 bases and J by 6 bases, with 18 bases between them. CDR3 residues: CARRGPGLMSEQYF. The CDR3 DNA sequence: TGTGCCAGAAGGGGGCCAGGCCTGATGTCCGAGCAGTACTTC.